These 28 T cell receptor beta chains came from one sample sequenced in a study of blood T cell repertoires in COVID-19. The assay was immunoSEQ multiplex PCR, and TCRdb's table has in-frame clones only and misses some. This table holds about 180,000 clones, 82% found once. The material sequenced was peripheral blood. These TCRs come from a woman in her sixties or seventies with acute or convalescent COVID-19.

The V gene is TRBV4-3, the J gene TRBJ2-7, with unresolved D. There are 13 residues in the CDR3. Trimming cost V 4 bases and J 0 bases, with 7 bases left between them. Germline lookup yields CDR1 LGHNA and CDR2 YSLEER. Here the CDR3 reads CASSPYRSYEQYF. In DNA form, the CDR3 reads TGCGCCAGCAGCCCTTATCGCTCCTACGAGCAGTACTTC.

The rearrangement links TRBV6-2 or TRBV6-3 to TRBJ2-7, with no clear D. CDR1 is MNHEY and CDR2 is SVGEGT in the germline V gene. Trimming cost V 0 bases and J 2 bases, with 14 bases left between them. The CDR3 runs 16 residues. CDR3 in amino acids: CASSYSKRHLAYEQYF. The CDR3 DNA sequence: TGTGCCAGCAGTTACTCGAAACGACATTTGGCCTACGAGCAGTACTTC.

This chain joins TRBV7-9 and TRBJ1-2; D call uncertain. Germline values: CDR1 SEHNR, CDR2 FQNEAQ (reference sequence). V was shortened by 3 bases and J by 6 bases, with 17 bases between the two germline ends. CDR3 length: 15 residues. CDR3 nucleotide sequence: TGTGCCAGCAGCTTTTCAGCACGGAGTATGAATGGCTACACCTTC. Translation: CASSFSARSMNGYTF.

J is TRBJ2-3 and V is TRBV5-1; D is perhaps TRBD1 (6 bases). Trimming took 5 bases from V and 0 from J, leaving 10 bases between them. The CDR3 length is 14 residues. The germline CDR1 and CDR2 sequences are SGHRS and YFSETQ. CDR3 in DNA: TGCGCCAGCAGAGTGGGGGCGAGCACAGATACGCAGTATTTT. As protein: CASRVGASTDTQYF.

The CDR3 protein is CATSDSTGNTIYF. CDR3 bases: TGTGCCACCAGTGATTCTACGGGAAACACCATATATTTT. V gene TRBV24-1 combines with J gene TRBJ1-3; D is unresolved. The CDR3 sequence is 13 residues long. Per germline, CDR1 KGHDR and CDR2 SFDVKD. Between the trimmed V and J ends, which lost 2 bases and 4 bases, there was a span of 5 bases.

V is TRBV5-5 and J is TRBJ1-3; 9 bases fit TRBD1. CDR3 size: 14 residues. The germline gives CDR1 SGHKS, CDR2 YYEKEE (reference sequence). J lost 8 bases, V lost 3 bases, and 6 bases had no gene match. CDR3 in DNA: TGTGCCAGCAGCTACAGGGGGCGGGAAGACACCATATATTTT. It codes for CASSYRGREDTIYF.

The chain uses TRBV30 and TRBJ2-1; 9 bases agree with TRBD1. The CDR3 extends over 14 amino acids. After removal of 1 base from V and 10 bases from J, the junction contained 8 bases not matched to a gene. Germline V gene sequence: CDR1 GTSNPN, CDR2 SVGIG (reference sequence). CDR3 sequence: CAWSGGQGLREQFF. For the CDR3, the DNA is TGTGCCTGGAGTGGCGGACAGGGGTTAAGAGAGCAGTTCTTC.

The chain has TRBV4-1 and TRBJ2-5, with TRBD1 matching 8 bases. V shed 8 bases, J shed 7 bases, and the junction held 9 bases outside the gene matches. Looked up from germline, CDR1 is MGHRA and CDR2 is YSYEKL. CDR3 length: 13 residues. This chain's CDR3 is CASGPTGAGTQYF. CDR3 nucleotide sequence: TGCGCCAGCGGTCCGACAGGGGCAGGGACCCAGTACTTC.

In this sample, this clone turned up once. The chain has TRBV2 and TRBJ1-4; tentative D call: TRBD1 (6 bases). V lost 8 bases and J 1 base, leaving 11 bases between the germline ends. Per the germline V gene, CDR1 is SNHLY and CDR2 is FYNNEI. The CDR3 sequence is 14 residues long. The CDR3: CASRLQGTNEKLFF. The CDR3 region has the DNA TGTGCCAGCCGCCTACAGGGAACTAATGAAAAACTGTTTTTT.

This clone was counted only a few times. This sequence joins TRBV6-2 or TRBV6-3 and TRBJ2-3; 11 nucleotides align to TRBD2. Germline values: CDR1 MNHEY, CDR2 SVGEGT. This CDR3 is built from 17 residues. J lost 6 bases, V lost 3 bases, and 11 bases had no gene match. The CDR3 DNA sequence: TGTGCCAGCAGTTATGGTTCTAGCGGGAGGAGTTGGGATACGCAGTATTTT. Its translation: CASSYGSSGRSWDTQYF.

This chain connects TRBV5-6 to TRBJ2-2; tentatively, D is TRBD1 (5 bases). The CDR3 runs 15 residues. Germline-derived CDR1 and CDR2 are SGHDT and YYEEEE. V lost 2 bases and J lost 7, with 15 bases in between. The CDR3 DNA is TGTGCCAGCAGCTTAACGACAGTTGGCGGCGGGGAGCTGTTTTTT. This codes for CASSLTTVGGGELFF.

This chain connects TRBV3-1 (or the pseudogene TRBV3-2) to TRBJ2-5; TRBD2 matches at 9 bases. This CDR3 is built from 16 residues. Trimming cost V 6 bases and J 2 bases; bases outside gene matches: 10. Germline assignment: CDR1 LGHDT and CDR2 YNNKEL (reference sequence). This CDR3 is CASSGLATSGQETQYF. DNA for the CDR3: TGTGCCAGCAGTGGCCTAGCCACTAGCGGGCAAGAGACCCAGTACTTC.

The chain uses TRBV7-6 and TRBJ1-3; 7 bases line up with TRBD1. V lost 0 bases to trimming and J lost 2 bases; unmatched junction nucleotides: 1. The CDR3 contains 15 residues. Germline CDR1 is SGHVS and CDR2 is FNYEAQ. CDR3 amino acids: CASSLAGQPGNTIYF. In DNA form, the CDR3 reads TGTGCCAGCAGCTTAGCGGGACAGCCTGGAAACACCATATATTTT. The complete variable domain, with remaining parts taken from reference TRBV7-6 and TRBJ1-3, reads GAGVSQSPRYKVTKRGQDVALRCDPISGHVSLYWYRQALGQGPEFLTYFNYEAQQDKSGLPNDRFSAERPEGSISTLTIQRTEQRDSAMYRCASSLAGQPGNTIYFGEGSWLTVV.

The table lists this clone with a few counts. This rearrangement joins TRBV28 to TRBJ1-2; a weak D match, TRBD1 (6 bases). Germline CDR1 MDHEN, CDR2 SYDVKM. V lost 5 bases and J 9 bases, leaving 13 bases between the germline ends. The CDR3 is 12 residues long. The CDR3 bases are TGTGCCAGCAGTCCGAGACAGGTTAGCTACACCTTC. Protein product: CASSPRQVSYTF.

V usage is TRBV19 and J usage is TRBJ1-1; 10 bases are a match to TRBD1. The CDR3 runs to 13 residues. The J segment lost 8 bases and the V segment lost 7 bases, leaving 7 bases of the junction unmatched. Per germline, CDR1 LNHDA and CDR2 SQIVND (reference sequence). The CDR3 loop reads CASTVTGGGEAFF. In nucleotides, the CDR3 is TGTGCCAGTACCGTGACAGGGGGCGGAGAAGCTTTCTTT.

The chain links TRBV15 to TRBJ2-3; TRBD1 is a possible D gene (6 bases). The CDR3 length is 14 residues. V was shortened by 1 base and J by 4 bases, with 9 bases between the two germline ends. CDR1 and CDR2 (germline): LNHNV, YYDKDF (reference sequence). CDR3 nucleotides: TGTGCCACCAGCAGAGGCCAGGGGTCAGATACGCAGTATTTT. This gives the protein CATSRGQGSDTQYF.

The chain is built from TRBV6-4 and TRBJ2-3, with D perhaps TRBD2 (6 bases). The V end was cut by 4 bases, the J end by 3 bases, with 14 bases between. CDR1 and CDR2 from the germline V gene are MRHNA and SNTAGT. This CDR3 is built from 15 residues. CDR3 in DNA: TGTGCCAGCAGTGCCGGAGTAGCGGTAACAGATACGCAGTATTTT. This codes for CASSAGVAVTDTQYF.

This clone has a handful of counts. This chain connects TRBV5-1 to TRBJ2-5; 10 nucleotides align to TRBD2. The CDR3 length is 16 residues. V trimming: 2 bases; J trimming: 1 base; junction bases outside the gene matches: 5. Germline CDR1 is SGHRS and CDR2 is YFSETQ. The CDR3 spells CASSLGAGGFQETQYF. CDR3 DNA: TGCGCCAGCAGCTTAGGAGCGGGAGGGTTCCAAGAGACCCAGTACTTC.

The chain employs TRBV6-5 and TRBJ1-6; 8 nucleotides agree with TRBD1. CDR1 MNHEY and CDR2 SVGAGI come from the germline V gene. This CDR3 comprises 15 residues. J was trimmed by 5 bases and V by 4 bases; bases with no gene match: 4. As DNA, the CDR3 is TGTGCCAGCAGTTCACAGACAGGGGATAATTCACCCCTCCACTTT. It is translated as CASSSQTGDNSPLHF.

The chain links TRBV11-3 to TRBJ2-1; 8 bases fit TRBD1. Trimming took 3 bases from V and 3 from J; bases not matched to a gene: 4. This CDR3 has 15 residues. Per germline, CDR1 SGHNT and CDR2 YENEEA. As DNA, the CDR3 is TGTGCCAGCAGCTTCGACAGGGGATTCTACAATGAGCAGTTCTTC. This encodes CASSFDRGFYNEQFF.

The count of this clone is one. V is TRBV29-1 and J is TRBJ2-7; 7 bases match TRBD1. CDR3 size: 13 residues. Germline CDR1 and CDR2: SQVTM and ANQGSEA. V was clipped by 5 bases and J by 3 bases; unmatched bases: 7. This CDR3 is CSVKSDRDYEQYF. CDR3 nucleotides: TGCAGCGTTAAAAGCGACAGGGACTACGAGCAGTACTTC.

In nucleotides, the CDR3 is TGTGCCATCACCGGAGGGGATGAGCAGTTCTTC. Translated: CAITGGDEQFF. The J gene is TRBJ2-1, the V gene TRBV10-3; D may be TRBD2 (6 bases). Trimming pared 7 bases from V and 8 bases from J, leaving 9 bases between. The CDR3 is 11 amino acids. Germline CDR1 ENHRY, CDR2 SYGVKD.

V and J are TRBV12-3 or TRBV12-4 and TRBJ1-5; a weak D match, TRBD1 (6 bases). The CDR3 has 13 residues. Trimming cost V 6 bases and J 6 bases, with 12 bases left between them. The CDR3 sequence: CASRQGSAQPQHF. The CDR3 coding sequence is TGTGCCAGCAGACAGGGTTCGGCTCAGCCCCAGCATTTT.

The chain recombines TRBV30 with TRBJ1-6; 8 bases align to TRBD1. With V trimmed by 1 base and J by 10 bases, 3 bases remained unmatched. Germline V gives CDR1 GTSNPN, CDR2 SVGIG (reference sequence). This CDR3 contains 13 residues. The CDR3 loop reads CAWSGQGRSPLHF. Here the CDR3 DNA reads TGTGCCTGGAGTGGACAGGGGAGATCACCCCTCCACTTT.

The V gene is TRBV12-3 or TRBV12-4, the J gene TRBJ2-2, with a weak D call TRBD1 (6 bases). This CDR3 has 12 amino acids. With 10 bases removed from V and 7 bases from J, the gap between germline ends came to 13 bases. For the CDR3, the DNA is TGTGCCATCCGGGGACAACTCGGGGAGCTGTTTTTT. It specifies CAIRGQLGELFF.

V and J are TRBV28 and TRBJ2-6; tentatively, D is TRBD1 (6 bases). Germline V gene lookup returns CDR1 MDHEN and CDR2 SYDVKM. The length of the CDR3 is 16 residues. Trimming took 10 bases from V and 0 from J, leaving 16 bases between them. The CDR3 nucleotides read TGTGCCACTAAGGACAGATACCCCTCTGGGGCCAACGTCCTGACTTTC. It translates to CATKDRYPSGANVLTF.

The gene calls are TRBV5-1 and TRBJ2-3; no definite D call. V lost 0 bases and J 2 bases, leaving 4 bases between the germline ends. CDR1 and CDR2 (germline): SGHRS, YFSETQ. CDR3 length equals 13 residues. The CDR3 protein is CASSLGDTDTQYF. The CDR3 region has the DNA TGCGCCAGCAGCTTGGGAGACACAGATACGCAGTATTTT.

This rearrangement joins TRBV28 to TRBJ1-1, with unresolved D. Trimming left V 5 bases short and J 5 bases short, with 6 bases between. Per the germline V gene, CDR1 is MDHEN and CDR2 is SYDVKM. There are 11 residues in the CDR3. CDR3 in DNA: TGTGCCAGCAGTATAGTTACTGAAGCTTTCTTT. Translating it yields CASSIVTEAFF. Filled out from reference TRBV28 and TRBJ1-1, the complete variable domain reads DVKVTQSSRYLVKRTGEKVFLECVQDMDHENMFWYRQDPGLGLRLIYFSYDVKMKEKGDIPEGYSVSREKKERFSLILESASTNQTSMYLCASSIVTEAFFGQGTRLTVV.